A single sample is the source of the 16 T cell receptor beta chains below, sequenced in a study of long-term antiretroviral therapy in people with HIV. Sequencing used immunoSEQ v3.0 at survey level. Measured with immunoSEQ multiplex PCR; TCRdb has only the in-frame clones, and not every one. The sample yields tens of thousands of clones, approximately 90% seen once. Here the sequenced sample was unsorted PBMCs, taken approximately 5 years before starting antiretroviral therapy. Receptors were obtained from a man in his forties or fifties with HIV.

The chain combines TRBV5-4 with TRBJ1-1, with 7 bases matching TRBD1. The CDR3 length is 15 residues. Germline CDR1 and CDR2: SGHNT and YYREEE (reference sequence). Germline trimming cut 6 bases from V and 4 bases from J; bases unmatched to any gene: 12. The CDR3 sequence: CASISIRQGGTEAFF. The CDR3 DNA reads as TGTGCCAGCATCAGCATCAGACAGGGCGGCACTGAAGCTTTCTTT.

The V call is TRBV10-2, the J call TRBJ2-1, with D perhaps TRBD1 (5 bases). Trimming took off 3 bases at V and 8 bases at J, with 14 bases between the two ends. The CDR3 is made up of 14 amino acids. CDR1 WSHSY and CDR2 SAAADI come from the germline V gene. For the CDR3, the DNA is TGCGCCAGCAGTGAAAGAAGGGGATTGGATGAGCAGTTCTTC. Protein sequence: CASSERRGLDEQFF.

The chain employs TRBV7-9 and TRBJ2-5, with D perhaps given as TRBD1 or TRBD2 (5 bases each). V lost 1 base and J lost 2, with 20 bases in between. The CDR3 covers 18 residues. CDR1 is SEHNR and CDR2 is FQNEAQ in the germline V gene (reference sequence). CDR3 in amino acids: CASSLETTGTAAQETQYF. CDR3 coding DNA: TGTGCCAGCAGCTTAGAGACAACCGGGACGGCCGCACAAGAGACCCAGTACTTC.

The chain employs TRBV30 and TRBJ2-7, with 9 bases aligning to TRBD2. V shed 2 bases, J shed 6 bases, and the junction held 14 bases outside the gene matches. From germline, CDR1 is GTSNPN and CDR2 SVGIG (reference sequence). CDR3 length: 16 residues. CDR3 in DNA: TGTGCCTGGAGTCGACTGATTGGCGGGAGGGTGAGCGAGCAGTACTTC. It yields the protein CAWSRLIGGRVSEQYF.

The V and J genes are TRBV6-1 and TRBJ1-4, with D possibly TRBD1 on 5 matching bases. Germline assignment: CDR1 MNHNS and CDR2 SASEGT. V was trimmed by 8 bases and J by 4 bases, leaving 14 bases between them. This CDR3 has 14 residues. CDR3 sequence: CASSSDSNNEKLFF. In nucleotides, the CDR3 is TGTGCCAGCTCCTCTGACAGCAATAATGAAAAACTGTTTTTT.

The chain recombines TRBV10-3 with TRBJ2-3; 10 bases fit TRBD2. V lost 2 bases and J lost 0; bases outside the gene matches: 23. Germline V CDR1 and CDR2: ENHRY, SYGVKD. The CDR3 runs 23 residues. The CDR3 sequence is CAISEAWTSGQNRGPKSTDTQYF. DNA of the CDR3: TGTGCCATCAGTGAGGCCTGGACTAGCGGACAAAATAGGGGCCCGAAAAGCACAGATACGCAGTATTTT.

V is TRBV19 and J is TRBJ2-1; 10 nucleotides match TRBD2. The V segment lost 7 bases and the J segment 3 bases; nucleotides outside the gene matches: 6. CDR3 length equals 15 residues. Germline CDR1 LNHDA, CDR2 SQIVND (reference sequence). CDR3 sequence reads: CASTMGLANYNEQFF. DNA for the CDR3: TGTGCCAGTACCATGGGACTAGCGAACTACAATGAGCAGTTCTTC.

V gene TRBV14 combines with J gene TRBJ1-5; no clear D gene. With 0 bases removed from V and 0 bases from J, the gap between germline ends came to 9 bases. There are 16 residues in the CDR3. Germline V gene sequence: CDR1 SGHDN, CDR2 FVKESK. The CDR3 sequence is CASSQDRAASNQPQHF. The CDR3 bases are TGTGCCAGCAGCCAAGATCGTGCAGCTAGCAATCAGCCCCAGCATTTT.

This rearrangement joins TRBV27 to TRBJ1-2; the D is unclear. V lost 0 bases, J lost 8 bases, and 10 bases lay in between. The germline V gene has CDR1 MNHEY and CDR2 SMNVEV (reference sequence). The CDR3 sequence is 13 residues long. The CDR3 nucleotides read TGTGCCAGCAGTTTATCGGGTTATTGGGGCTACACCTTC. Residues: CASSLSGYWGYTF.

The chain recombines TRBV9 with TRBJ2-1, with D possibly called TRBD1 or TRBD2 (5 bases each). V dropped 3 bases and J dropped 5 bases, with 21 bases sitting between them. Per germline, CDR1 SGDLS and CDR2 YYNGEE. The CDR3 consists of 17 residues. CDR3 sequence reads: CASSDSATRVGDNEQFF. The CDR3 DNA reads as TGTGCCAGCAGCGACTCAGCCACCAGGGTGGGGGACAATGAGCAGTTCTTC.

This clone was seen a handful of times. The CDR3 DNA is TGCGCCAGCAGCATTGGGGCCGTTTCAAACGAGCAGTACTTC. Translation gives CASSIGAVSNEQYF. The chain has TRBV5-1 and TRBJ2-7; D is possibly TRBD1 (5 bases). Germline V lookup: CDR1 SGHRS, CDR2 YFSETQ. The V end was cut by 4 bases, the J end by 5 bases, with 16 bases between. The CDR3 spans 14 residues.

The genes are TRBV4-1 and TRBJ1-5, with 8 positions matching TRBD1. The germline CDR1 and CDR2 sequences are MGHRA and YSYEKL. Losses at the gene ends were 3 bases for V and 2 bases for J; bases not matched to a gene: 9. This CDR3 has 17 amino acids. CDR3 in amino acids: CASSQGVPGQGNQPQHF. Written as DNA, the CDR3 is TGCGCCAGCAGCCAGGGGGTACCGGGACAGGGCAATCAGCCCCAGCATTTT.

This chain links TRBV30 with TRBJ2-5, with 8 bases lining up with TRBD2. Trimming cost V 1 base and J 3 bases; bases outside gene matches: 4. CDR3 length: 14 amino acids. Germline lookup yields CDR1 GTSNPN and CDR2 SVGIG (reference sequence). For the CDR3, the DNA is TGTGCCTGGAGTGGAGGCGGGGGGAAAGAGACCCAGTACTTC. Its protein is CAWSGGGGKETQYF.

This chain connects TRBV5-1 to TRBJ2-7; D may be TRBD1 or TRBD2 (5 bases each). The CDR3 loop spans 14 amino acids. With 4 bases removed from V and 2 bases from J, the gap between germline ends came to 13 bases. Germline loops: CDR1 SGHRS, CDR2 YFSETQ. CDR3 region: CASSPPGGPYEQYF. CDR3 coding DNA: TGCGCCAGCAGCCCGCCTGGGGGTCCCTACGAGCAGTACTTC.

The chain joins TRBV30 to TRBJ1-5; D is unclear. This CDR3 region has 14 residues. The ends were cut back, 4 bases at V and 5 bases at J, with 15 bases in the middle. Germline V gives CDR1 GTSNPN, CDR2 SVGIG (reference sequence). The CDR3 DNA is TGTGCCTGGAATTTATGGGGATCCGATCAGCCCCAGCATTTT. Its protein is CAWNLWGSDQPQHF.

The V and J genes are TRBV7-2 and TRBJ2-7; D might be TRBD1 or TRBD2, each matching 5 bases. The CDR3 spans 16 residues. Germline-derived CDR1 and CDR2 are SGHTA and FQGNSA. V lost 3 bases, J lost 0 bases, and 15 bases lay in between. This CDR3 reads CASSLGTVTSSYEQYF. The CDR3 region has the DNA TGTGCCAGCAGCTTGGGGACCGTAACTAGCTCCTACGAGCAGTACTTC.